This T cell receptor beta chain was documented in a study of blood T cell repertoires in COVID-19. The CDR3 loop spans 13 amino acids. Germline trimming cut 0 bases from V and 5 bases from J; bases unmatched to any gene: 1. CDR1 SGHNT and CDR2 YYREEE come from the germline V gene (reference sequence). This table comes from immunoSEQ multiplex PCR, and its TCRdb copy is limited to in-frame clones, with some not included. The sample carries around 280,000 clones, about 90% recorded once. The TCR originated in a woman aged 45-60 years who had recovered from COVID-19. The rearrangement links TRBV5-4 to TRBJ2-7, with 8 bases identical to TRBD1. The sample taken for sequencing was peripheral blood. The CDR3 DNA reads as TGTGCCAGCAGCTTGGCAGGGGGCGACGAGCAGTACTTC. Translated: CASSLAGGDEQYF.